This T cell receptor beta chain was observed in a study of T cell responses to AZD1222 COVID-19 vaccine. Whole-study context: Both about-4-week and about-12-week second-dose recipients were combined.

V shed 5 bases and J 5 bases; nucleotides not matched to a gene: 12. The V gene's germline CDR1 is MNHEY and CDR2 SMNVEV (reference sequence). This CDR3 is 16 amino acids long. Study outcomes and limitations: Targets within unmutated variant regions were reportedly found for nearly half of spike-specific TCRs. Once two AZD1222 doses were given, Spike-specific TCR breadth and depth went up. CD4 TCRs linked to vaccination spanned spike, dominating at 160-218 and 743-854.

Turning to this clone: Its target is not known.

Repertoires were generated with immunoSEQ multiplex PCR, while TCRdb's copy carries only in-frame clones and drops some. Of about 120,000 clones listed, 80% to 90% were seen once; the top ten hold roughly an eighth. This sequence was found in an adult in good health. The gene calls are TRBV27 and TRBJ1-5, with 7 bases fitting TRBD1. The material sequenced was peripheral blood, taken on day 0 of AZD1222 vaccination. CDR3 DNA: TGTGCCAGCAGTCCCCAACCCCGCGACAGGGATCAGCCCCAGCATTTT. Its protein is CASSPQPRDRDQPQHF.